This T cell receptor beta chain was recovered during a study of T cells in Graves' hyperthyroidism and ophthalmopathy. RNA transcripts gave rise to amplified TCR beta CDR3 regions. The study used the HTBI primer set for a first-round RT-PCR of the TCR CDR3. MiXCR was run by TCRdb on the multiplex PCR reads, yielding one entry per CDR3 protein. The sample carries 470,000 or so distinct CDR3 sequences, about 20% recorded once. The V end lost 1 base, the J end lost 0 bases, and 12 bases lay between the germline ends. Per the germline V gene, CDR1 is SGHAT and CDR2 is FQNNGV. This CDR3 has 16 amino acids. Study-wide results and caveats: Blood held most thyroid clonotypes expanded above 0.001 frequency.

This clonotype was picked up many times. No antigen is known for it. The PBMCs were sourced from fresh peripheral blood (more than 8.5 ml). The specimen sequenced was blood. The chain is built from TRBV11-2 and TRBJ1-1; D not certain. This sequence originates from a man younger than 35 with Graves' hyperthyroidism. CDR3: CASSLVGNAMNTEAFF. The CDR3 bases are TGTGCCAGCAGCTTAGTGGGGAACGCCATGAACACTGAAGCTTTCTTT.